The sequence of this T cell receptor beta chain was determined in a study of identical twins. Trimming took 2 bases from V and 10 from J, leaving 6 bases between them. This CDR3 has 11 amino acids. Germline V CDR1 and CDR2: SGHTA, FQGNSA. TCRdb reprocessed the 5' RACE reads with MiXCR, giving one entry per CDR3 protein. The table lists 400,000 to 550,000 distinct CDR3 sequences, 22% of them singletons. These data also formed part of another study, on T cells expressing NK-cell markers. As that study records: Sequencing of TCR beta repertoires drew on sorted CD3+CD56+NKG2C+, CD3+CD56+NKG2C- and CD3+CD56-NKG2C+ T cells.

The chain has TRBV7-2 and TRBJ2-1; D is uncertain. The sample comprised CD4+ T cells sorted from blood. The TCR originated in a woman younger than 35 in good health. CDR3 DNA: TGTGCCAGCAGCTTATTCCGGGAGCAGTTCTTC. Protein sequence: CASSLFREQFF.